A single sample is the source of the 17 T cell receptor beta chains below, sequenced in a study of shared clonotypes between healthy human individuals. TCRdb's table, derived via immunoSEQ multiplex PCR, lists solely in-frame clones and lacks some. Here the sample spans about 660,000 clones, around 74% being singletons. The sample taken for sequencing was memory CD4+ T cells sorted from blood. Subset of the sample: CD45RA-negative fraction. Every receptor here comes from a woman aged 25 to 39 in good health.

The chain uses TRBV18 and TRBJ2-2; no clear D. Germline V gene data show CDR1 as KGHSH and CDR2 as LQKENI. The CDR3 is 14 residues long. Between the trimmed V and J ends, which lost 8 bases and 6 bases, there was a span of 16 bases. The CDR3 is CASRFVHSAGELFF. The CDR3 DNA reads TGTGCCAGCCGATTCGTCCATTCCGCCGGGGAGCTGTTTTTT.

This clone was seen a few times. The chain uses TRBV6-6 and TRBJ2-1; D is ambiguous. CDR3 length equals 13 residues. Germline V gene data show CDR1 as MNHNY and CDR2 as SVGAGI (reference sequence). The V end was cut by 5 bases, the J end by 4 bases, with 9 bases between. The CDR3: CASSRPEYNEQFF. In DNA form, the CDR3 reads TGTGCCAGCAGTCGTCCAGAGTACAATGAGCAGTTCTTC.

This clone showed up just once. V gene TRBV19 combines with J gene TRBJ2-1, with TRBD2 matching over 11 bases. This CDR3 region has 15 residues. Germline CDR1 LNHDA, CDR2 SQIVND (reference sequence). V gave up 5 bases and J gave up 9 bases; unmatched junction bases: 9. CDR3 coding DNA: TGTGCCAGTAGTCTCATAGCGGGAGGGCCAGGTGAGCAGTTCTTC. Translated, it gives CASSLIAGGPGEQFF.

With regard to this clone: A much bigger clone sits one base away, suggesting this may be a read error. This sample also contains other DNA sequences that code for the same CDR3. V usage is TRBV2 and J usage is TRBJ2-5, with D uncertain. The germline CDR1 and CDR2 sequences are SNHLY and FYNNEI. V lost 2 bases and J lost 4, with 5 bases in between. The CDR3 totals 12 residues. The CDR3 loop is CASSERRETQYF. For the CDR3, the DNA is TGTGCCAGCAGTGAACGTCGAGAGACCCAGTACTTC.

This clone turned up a few times. This may come from a read error, since a much larger clone is one base off. Other DNA sequences in the same sample also yield this CDR3. This chain uses TRBV7-3 with TRBJ1-1; TRBD1 aligns across 8 bases. The CDR3 totals 13 residues. J lost 3 bases, V lost 5 bases, and 2 bases had no gene match. Germline lookup yields CDR1 SGHTA and CDR2 FQGTGA. CDR3 residues: CASSPQGDTEAFF. As DNA, the CDR3 is TGTGCCAGCAGCCCACAGGGGGACACTGAAGCTTTCTTT.

The chain is built from TRBV29-1 and TRBJ2-4, with a tentative D call TRBD2 (5 bases). This CDR3 is 14 amino acids long. The germline gives CDR1 SQVTM, CDR2 ANQGSEA. V was clipped by 4 bases and J by 6 bases, with 16 bases between them. This CDR3 reads CSVVSRTLTNIQYF. The DNA for the CDR3 is TGCAGCGTTGTGAGTAGGACTTTGACAAACATTCAGTACTTC. Full variable domain (remainder filled in from reference TRBV29-1 and TRBJ2-4): SAVISQKPSRDICQRGTSLTIQCQVDSQVTMMFWYRQQPGQSLTLIATANQGSEATYESGFVIDKFPISRPNLTFSTLTVSNMSPEDSSIYLCSVVSRTLTNIQYFGAGTRLSVL.

The chain couples TRBV19 to TRBJ1-2, with no clear D. V gave up 9 bases and J gave up 5 bases, with 19 bases separating them. The CDR3 has 14 amino acids. Per germline, CDR1 LNHDA and CDR2 SQIVND (reference sequence). For the CDR3, the DNA is TGTGCCAGCCAACTCGGTGCTACGACATATGGCTACACCTTC. It encodes CASQLGATTYGYTF.

The genes are TRBV29-1 and TRBJ2-3; D not resolved. Trimming removed 8 bases from V and 4 bases from J, with 10 bases in between. CDR3 length: 11 amino acids. Germline CDR1 SQVTM, CDR2 ANQGSEA. The CDR3: CSSEEADTQYF. CDR3 DNA: TGCAGCTCCGAAGAGGCAGATACGCAGTATTTT.

The J gene is TRBJ2-2, the V gene TRBV19; D is unclear. Germline CDR1 reads LNHDA; CDR2 reads SQIVND (reference sequence). The CDR3 contains 14 residues. Trimming left V 6 bases short and J 5 bases short, with 13 bases between. Written as DNA, the CDR3 is TGTGCCAGTAGATGGGTTTCTACGACCGGGGAGCTGTTTTTT. As protein: CASRWVSTTGELFF.

CDR3 residues: CASSLQENTEAFF. The CDR3, as DNA: TGTGCCAGCAGTCTTCAGGAGAACACTGAAGCTTTCTTT. This chain uses TRBV7-7 with TRBJ1-1; D not certain. The V and J ends lost 6 bases and 1 base respectively, with 9 bases between them. Germline V gene data show CDR1 as SSHAT and CDR2 as FNYEAQ (reference sequence). This CDR3 contains 13 residues.

This chain joins TRBV5-4 and TRBJ2-3; D is perhaps TRBD1 or TRBD2 (5 bases each). The germline V gene encodes CDR1 SGHNT and CDR2 YYREEE (reference sequence). The CDR3 loop spans 13 amino acids. With 4 bases removed from V and 0 bases from J, the gap between germline ends came to 6 bases. The CDR3 region is CASSRDSTDTQYF. In DNA form, the CDR3 reads TGTGCCAGCAGCAGGGACAGCACAGATACGCAGTATTTT.

This chain links TRBV5-4 with TRBJ2-1, with 14 bases fitting TRBD2. Germline CDR1 reads SGHNT; CDR2 reads YYREEE (reference sequence). J lost 4 bases, V lost 3 bases, and 3 bases had no gene match. This CDR3 is 16 amino acids long. As DNA, the CDR3 is TGTGCCAGCAGCTACGGGACTAGCGGGGGTTACAATGAGCAGTTCTTC. This encodes CASSYGTSGGYNEQFF.

J is TRBJ2-7 and V is TRBV7-2, with D uncertain. The germline V gene encodes CDR1 SGHTA and CDR2 FQGNSA. This CDR3 is built from 14 residues. The ends were cut back, 3 bases at V and 0 bases at J, with 9 bases in the middle. The CDR3 nucleotides read TGTGCCAGCAGCTTTCAAGGAGACTCCTACGAGCAGTACTTC. Encoded protein: CASSFQGDSYEQYF.

This chain joins TRBV28 and TRBJ2-3, with 13 bases that match TRBD2. Germline V gene data show CDR1 as MDHEN and CDR2 as SYDVKM. This CDR3 is built from 16 residues. The ends lost 5 bases at V and 8 bases at J; junction bases unmatched: 10. The CDR3 spells CASSRRTSGSLATQYF. The CDR3 DNA sequence: TGTGCCAGCAGTCGAAGGACTAGCGGGAGTTTAGCTACGCAGTATTTT.

This chain links TRBV11-2 with TRBJ1-2; the match to TRBD1 covers 10 bases. The CDR3 is 15 amino acids. After removal of 5 bases from V and 0 bases from J, the junction contained 3 bases not matched to a gene. Per germline, CDR1 SGHAT and CDR2 FQNNGV. The CDR3 is CASSRTGGTNYGYTF. The CDR3 bases are TGTGCCAGCAGCCGGACAGGGGGAACTAACTATGGCTACACCTTC.

CDR3 nucleotides: TGTGCCAGCAGAGAACGGACAGGGTCCTATGAGACCCAGTACTTC. Translation: CASRERTGSYETQYF. The gene calls are TRBV28 and TRBJ2-5; 8 bases agree with TRBD1. CDR3 length equals 15 residues. Trimming took 6 bases from V and 5 from J; bases not matched to a gene: 11. CDR1 is MDHEN, CDR2 SYDVKM, per germline.

The rearrangement uses TRBV27 and TRBJ2-7; 7 nucleotides align to TRBD1. CDR1 is MNHEY, CDR2 SMNVEV, per germline (reference sequence). CDR3 length equals 15 residues. The V and J ends lost 6 bases and 0 bases, in that order; junction bases with no gene match: 8. In DNA form, the CDR3 reads TGTGCCAGCAGGCACAGGGGATTAAGCTCCTACGAGCAGTACTTC. As protein: CASRHRGLSSYEQYF.